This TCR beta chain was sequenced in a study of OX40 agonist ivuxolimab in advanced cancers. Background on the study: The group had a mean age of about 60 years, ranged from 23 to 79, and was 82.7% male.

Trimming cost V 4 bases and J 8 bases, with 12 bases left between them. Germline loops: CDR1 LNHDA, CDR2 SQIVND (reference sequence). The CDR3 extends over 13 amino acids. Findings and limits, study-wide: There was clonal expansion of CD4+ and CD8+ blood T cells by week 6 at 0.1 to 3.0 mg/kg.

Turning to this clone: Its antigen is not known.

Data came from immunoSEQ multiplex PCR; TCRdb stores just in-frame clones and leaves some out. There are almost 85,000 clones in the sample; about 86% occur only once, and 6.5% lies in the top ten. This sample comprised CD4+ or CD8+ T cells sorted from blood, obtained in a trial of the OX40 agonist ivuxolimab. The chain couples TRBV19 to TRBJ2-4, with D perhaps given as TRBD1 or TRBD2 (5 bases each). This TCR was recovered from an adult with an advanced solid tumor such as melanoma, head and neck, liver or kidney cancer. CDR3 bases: TGTGCCAGTAGTACGGCAGGGCGGGACATTCAGTACTTC. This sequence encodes CASSTAGRDIQYF. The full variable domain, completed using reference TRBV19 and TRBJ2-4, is DGGITQSPKYLFRKEGQNVTLSCEQNLNHDAMYWYRQDPGQGLRLIYYSQIVNDFQKGDIAEGYSVSREKKESFPLTVTSAQKNPTAFYLCASSTAGRDIQYFGAGTRLSVL.